The rows below give T cell receptor beta chains drawn from one sample of a study of blood T cell repertoires in COVID-19. The protocol was immunoSEQ multiplex PCR, while the TCRdb copy is restricted to in-frame clones and leaves out a portion. The table lists hundreds of thousands of clones, approximately 90% of them singletons. The material sequenced was peripheral blood. Every receptor here comes from a woman in her thirties with active or convalescent COVID-19. Both conserved end residues are part of each CDR3. The D gene is left open where the match is weak. Some rows have no size entry. The others give once, few or many, or a class for an expanded clone.

cdr3_aa | cdr3_nt | j_call | d_call | v_call | clone_size
CASSQETGGLNNYGYTF | TGCGCCAGCAGCCAAGAAACAGGGGGGCTTAATAACTATGGCTACACCTTC | TRBJ1-2 | TRBD1 | TRBV4-1 | .
CASSERQAGEQYF | TGTGCCAGCAGTGAACGACAGGCTGGCGAGCAGTACTTC | TRBJ2-7 | . | TRBV6-1 | .
CASSRDRGSYNSPLHF | TGTGCCAGCAGCCGGGACAGGGGCTCCTATAATTCACCCCTCCACTTT | TRBJ1-6 | TRBD1 | TRBV2 | .
CASSDVRGTVILSNQPQHF | TGTGCCAGCAGTGACGTCCGTGGGACAGTAATTTTGAGCAATCAGCCCCAGCATTTT | TRBJ1-5 | TRBD1 | TRBV6-4 | once
CASSQGRINYGYTF | TGTGCCAGCAGCCAAGGCAGAATTAACTATGGCTACACCTTC | TRBJ1-2 | . | TRBV3-1/TRBV3-2 | .
CASSQDPSRRSNTEAFF | TGCGCCAGCAGCCAAGATCCAAGCCGGAGATCGAACACTGAAGCTTTCTTT | TRBJ1-1 | . | TRBV4-1 | once
CASSLTGTGADTQYF | TGTGCCAGCAGCTTGACGGGGACAGGGGCTGATACGCAGTATTTT | TRBJ2-3 | TRBD1 | TRBV5-6 | .
CASTRQGENIQYF | TGCGCCAGCACCCGACAGGGCGAAAACATTCAGTACTTC | TRBJ2-4 | TRBD1 | TRBV4-1 | .
CASSPEGQDEQFF | TGTGCCAGCTCACCAGAGGGACAGGATGAGCAGTTCTTC | TRBJ2-1 | TRBD1 | TRBV18 | .
CASSFMGDWSGNTIYF | TGTGCCAGCAGCTTTATGGGCGATTGGTCTGGAAACACCATATATTTT | TRBJ1-3 | . | TRBV5-6 | .
CASSTGFTTGELFF | TGTGCCAGTAGTACAGGGTTTACCACCGGGGAGCTGTTTTTT | TRBJ2-2 | . | TRBV11-3 | .
CASSHQHPGTLSNTEAFF | TGTGCCAGCAGCCACCAACACCCTGGGACACTATCGAACACTGAAGCTTTCTTT | TRBJ1-1 | . | TRBV5-5 | .
CASSVEGLFYNEQFF | TGTGCCAGCAGCGTAGAGGGACTCTTCTACAATGAGCAGTTCTTC | TRBJ2-1 | . | TRBV9 | once
CASSPRGGVMNTEAFF | TGTGCCAGCAGCCCTCGGGGGGGCGTTATGAACACTGAAGCTTTCTTT | TRBJ1-1 | . | TRBV3-1/TRBV3-2 | .
CASRGIEQGFYGYTF | TGTGCCAGCAGGGGGATCGAACAGGGATTCTATGGCTACACCTTC | TRBJ1-2 | . | TRBV6-5 | .
CSVSGGTGELFF | TGCAGCGTTTCCGGCGGCACCGGGGAGCTGTTTTTT | TRBJ2-2 | . | TRBV29-1 | .
CASGTNNEKLFF | TGTGCCAGCGGGACAAATAATGAAAAACTGTTTTTT | TRBJ1-4 | . | TRBV7-9 | .
CASSLGLRGSNQPQHF | TGTGCCAGCAGCTTAGGGTTGAGGGGGAGCAATCAGCCCCAGCATTTT | TRBJ1-5 | . | TRBV7-8 | .
CASRPQGYEQYF | TGTGCCAGCAGACCGCAGGGGTACGAGCAGTACTTC | TRBJ2-7 | . | TRBV5-5 | few
CASSGPQGLYNEQFF | TGTGCCAGCTCCGGCCCGCAGGGGCTTTACAATGAGCAGTTCTTC | TRBJ2-1 | . | TRBV6-6 | .
CASSQVNYEQYF | TGCGCCAGCAGCCAAGTTAACTACGAGCAGTACTTC | TRBJ2-7 | . | TRBV4-1 | .
CARPGGEASGGPYNEQFF | TGTGCCAGGCCGGGGGGCGAGGCTAGCGGGGGCCCCTACAATGAGCAGTTCTTC | TRBJ2-1 | TRBD2 | TRBV11-3 | .
CASSLAQQGVAYF | TGTGCCAGCAGTCTTGCGCAACAGGGGGTAGCGTACTTC | TRBJ2-7 | TRBD1 | TRBV28 | .
CASSVDRKRADTQYF | TGTGCCAGCAGCGTAGACAGGAAAAGGGCAGATACGCAGTATTTT | TRBJ2-3 | . | TRBV2 | once
CASSGMGLAAQETQYF | TGTGCCAGCAGTGGGATGGGACTAGCGGCCCAAGAGACCCAGTACTTC | TRBJ2-5 | TRBD2 | TRBV2 | .
CASSVVRYYGYTF | TGTGCCAGCAGTGTAGTCAGGTACTATGGCTACACCTTC | TRBJ1-2 | . | TRBV2 | once
CATTSGSRTDTQYF | TGTGCCACCACTAGCGGGAGCCGGACAGATACGCAGTATTTT | TRBJ2-3 | TRBD2 | TRBV5-6 | .
CASRLGTDTDTQYF | TGTGCCAGCAGACTTGGGACTGACACAGATACGCAGTATTTT | TRBJ2-3 | . | TRBV4-2 | .
CASSYGAGENTEAFF | TGTGCCAGCAGTTACGGGGCAGGGGAGAACACTGAAGCTTTCTTT | TRBJ1-1 | . | TRBV6-2/TRBV6-3 | .
CSARRDTEAFF | TGCAGTGCTAGGAGGGACACTGAAGCTTTCTTT | TRBJ1-1 | . | TRBV20-1 | .
CASSLNSHQPQHF | TGTGCCAGCAGTTTAAACAGCCATCAGCCCCAGCATTTT | TRBJ1-5 | . | TRBV27 | .
CASSDNMVNEQFF | TGTGCCAGCAGTGACAACATGGTTAATGAGCAGTTCTTC | TRBJ2-1 | . | TRBV2 | .
CASSLSFLVKAGTEAFF | TGTGCCAGCAGTTTATCCTTCCTCGTCAAAGCGGGCACTGAAGCTTTCTTT | TRBJ1-1 | . | TRBV27 | .
CASRARGAANEKLFF | TGTGCCAGCAGGGCCCGTGGGGCCGCTAATGAAAAACTGTTTTTT | TRBJ1-4 | . | TRBV2 | .
CASKQGNTEAFF | TGTGCCAGCAAGCAGGGGAACACTGAAGCTTTCTTT | TRBJ1-1 | . | TRBV19 | .
CASSLSRADRFTF | TGTGCCAGCAGCTTAAGCAGGGCCGACAGGTTCACCTTC | TRBJ1-2 | . | TRBV5-6 | .
CSVSQAGGANTGELFF | TGCAGCGTTTCACAGGCGGGGGGGGCGAACACCGGGGAGCTGTTTTTT | TRBJ2-2 | TRBD2 | TRBV29-1 | .
CASSYALGGNQPQHF | TGTGCCAGCAGTTATGCGTTAGGGGGCAATCAGCCCCAGCATTTT | TRBJ1-5 | . | TRBV6-5 | .
CASSRQGRPYEQYF | TGTGCCAGCAGTCGACAGGGAAGACCCTACGAGCAGTACTTC | TRBJ2-7 | TRBD1 | TRBV6-5 | .
CASRSGFGGGTEAFF | TGTGCCAGCAGGAGCGGGTTCGGGGGAGGCACTGAAGCTTTCTTT | TRBJ1-1 | . | TRBV6-5 | .
CASRALEEKLFF | TGTGCCAGCAGAGCCCTAGAGGAAAAACTGTTTTTT | TRBJ1-4 | . | TRBV28 | .
CASSQEWAYEQYF | TGCGCCAGCAGCCAAGAATGGGCTTACGAGCAGTACTTC | TRBJ2-7 | . | TRBV4-1 | .
CASSVVPNSGTGGTGELFF | TGTGCCAGCAGCGTCGTACCCAACTCCGGGACAGGGGGCACCGGGGAGCTGTTTTTT | TRBJ2-2 | TRBD1 | TRBV9 | .
CASSIAGWFGYNEQFF | TGTGCCAGCAGTATAGCGGGATGGTTTGGCTACAATGAGCAGTTCTTC | TRBJ2-1 | TRBD2 | TRBV9 | .
CASSQDRDRGFTDTQYF | TGTGCCAGCAGCCAAGACCGGGACAGGGGTTTCACAGATACGCAGTATTTT | TRBJ2-3 | TRBD1 | TRBV4-2 | once
CASSPPADYGYTF | TGTGCCAGCTCACCACCGGCGGACTATGGCTACACCTTC | TRBJ1-2 | . | TRBV18 | .